The count of the clone carrying this T cell receptor beta chain is one. This entry is derived from a study of T cell changes during pregnancy in multiple sclerosis. The assay was immunoSEQ multiplex PCR, and TCRdb's table has in-frame clones only and misses some. The data contain tens of thousands of clones, roughly 92% of them singletons. CDR1 and CDR2 from the germline V gene are SEHNR and FQNEAQ (reference sequence). The V and J ends lost 5 bases and 9 bases respectively, with 23 bases between them. The CDR3 contains 16 residues. The sequences come from CD4+ T cells from peripheral blood mononuclear cells, collected in the second trimester of pregnancy. The chain is built from TRBV7-9 and TRBJ2-1; possibly TRBD2 for D (6 bases). This clonotype was obtained from a female donor in good health, enrolled as a control in a pregnancy study. This CDR3 is CASSHSRGRQRSEQFF. The CDR3 bases are TGTGCCAGCAGCCACAGCCGGGGGAGACAGAGGAGTGAGCAGTTCTTC. Combining the CDR3 with reference TRBV7-9 and TRBJ2-1 gives the whole variable domain DTGVSQNPRHKITKRGQNVTFRCDPISEHNRLYWYRQTLGQGPEFLTYFQNEAQLEKSRLLSDRFSAERPKGSFSTLEIQRTEQGDSAMYLCASSHSRGRQRSEQFFGPGTRLTVL.